This T cell receptor beta chain was observed in a study of T-cell reconstitution after alpha-beta-depleted transplantation in children. Preparation of the TCRbeta library was carried out with unique molecular identifiers. TCRdb itself ran the PCR reads through MiXCR, one entry per CDR3 protein. The sample holds around 240,000 distinct CDR3 sequences; less than 9% are singletons and the top ten take almost 6.5%. Study results and caveats: Elevated TCRbeta diversity at day 60 was traced, in some patients, to surviving recipient T cells and thymic progenitors. Expanded graft clones, several hundred of them, were reportedly the source of alpha-beta T cells about two months after transplant. Diversity and T-cell counts at one year after transplant derived mostly from new T cells.

There are many counts of this clonotype. Its antigen is as yet unknown. This CDR3 has 16 amino acids. The germline V gene has CDR1 MGHRA and CDR2 YSYEKL. Trimming cost V 1 base and J 10 bases, with 20 bases left between them. V usage is TRBV4-1 and J usage is TRBJ2-1; maybe TRBD2 (5 bases). This sequence was found in a male patient younger than 18 who had a stem cell transplant for acute lymphoblastic leukemia, so the T cells may come from the graft donor. The sequencing here drew on PBMCs, mostly from graft donor cells, taken 180 days after TCRalphabeta/CD19-depleted stem cell transplant. This chain's CDR3 is CASSQGDHHTSGEQFF. The DNA of the CDR3 is TGCGCCAGCAGCCAAGGAGATCACCATACTTCGGGGGAGCAGTTCTTC.